This TCR beta chain appears in the sequencing data of a study of shared clonotypes between healthy human individuals. Authors' methods: Junction-only immunoSEQ sequences carried no quality scores, so filtering differed. Clones were read by immunoSEQ multiplex PCR, and TCRdb kept only the in-frame ones, dropping some. The V and J calls and clone size come from that table; D and trimming were worked out from the DNA. The data contain some 1.4 million clones, roughly 95% of them singletons. For this clone: Its target is unknown.

Findings and caveats of the study: When compared with the clonotypes that were shared by all four sorted-subset donors, the non-shared clonotypes turned out to have lower generation probabilities.

V was clipped by 5 bases and J by 8 bases; unmatched bases: 17. Germline loops: CDR1 MDHEN, CDR2 SYDVKM. CDR3 length: 17 residues. The chain carries TRBV28 and TRBJ2-1, with 8 nucleotides matching TRBD1. The material sequenced was naive CD4+ T cells sorted from blood. Sample subset: CD45RA+ positively selected. This clonotype originated in a man between 25 and 39 years old in good health. The DNA for the CDR3 is TGTGCCAGCAGTGACTTTGGGCAGGGGGCGCCTGGCTATGAGCAGTTCTTC. Translating gives CASSDFGQGAPGYEQFF.